Each of the 29 T cell receptor beta chains below was sequenced from the same sample in a study of shared clonotypes between healthy human individuals. Method: immunoSEQ multiplex PCR; TCRdb's copy keeps in-frame clones and lacks some. The data contain about 990,000 clones, about 84% of them seen just once; the ten biggest clones take up more than 0.55%. The source material was memory CD4+ T cells from PBMCs. The subset: CD45RA-negative fraction. The receptors come from a man in his late teens or twenties in good health. Some clones in this sample may be carry-over from other donors' samples.

V and J are TRBV5-1 and TRBJ1-1; D gene unclear. The CDR3 spans 14 residues. The germline V gene has CDR1 SGHRS and CDR2 YFSETQ. The ends were cut back, 4 bases at V and 0 bases at J, with 10 bases in the middle. For the CDR3, the DNA is TGCGCCAGCAGCAACGCACGGGTGAACACTGAAGCTTTCTTT. Amino acid sequence: CASSNARVNTEAFF.

The V and J genes are TRBV25-1 and TRBJ1-3; the D gene is possibly TRBD1 (5 bases). CDR1 and CDR2 from the germline V gene are MGHDK and SYGVNS. Trimming left V 4 bases short and J 7 bases short, with 17 bases between. The CDR3 loop spans 15 amino acids. In nucleotides, the CDR3 is TGTGCCAGCAGTGGGGGAGGAAGGGGCTTCAACACCATATATTTT. Protein sequence: CASSGGGRGFNTIYF. The whole variable domain, filled in from reference TRBV25-1 and TRBJ1-3, reads EADIYQTPRYLVIGTGKKITLECSQTMGHDKMYWYQQDPGMELHLIHYSYGVNSTEKGDLSSESTVSRIRTEHFPLTLESARPSHTSQYLCASSGGGRGFNTIYFGEGSWLTVV.

The V and J genes are TRBV7-9 and TRBJ1-3; D unclear. The V gene's germline CDR1 is SEHNR and CDR2 FQNEAQ (reference sequence). V lost 6 bases and J 2 bases, leaving 8 bases between the germline ends. The CDR3 is 13 residues long. The CDR3 nucleotides read TGTGCCAGCAGTCTATTTGCTGGAAACACCATATATTTT. Amino acid sequence: CASSLFAGNTIYF.

This chain uses TRBV28 with TRBJ1-2, with 11 bases that match TRBD1. CDR1 MDHEN and CDR2 SYDVKM come from the germline V gene. This CDR3 spans 16 amino acids. The ends lost 6 bases at V and 1 base at J; junction bases unmatched: 7. The CDR3 is CASRMPGQGVNYGYTF. The CDR3 bases are TGTGCCAGCAGGATGCCGGGACAGGGGGTTAACTATGGCTACACCTTC.

This chain connects TRBV9 to TRBJ2-3; D perhaps matches TRBD2 (6 bases). The V and J ends lost 4 bases and 2 bases respectively, with 17 bases between them. There are 16 residues in the CDR3. Looked up from germline, CDR1 is SGDLS and CDR2 is YYNGEE. In DNA, the CDR3 is TGTGCCAGCAGCCCAAGGGGCGTAGCGGCCACAGATACGCAGTATTTT. Translation: CASSPRGVAATDTQYF.

Concerning this clone itself: An end of the junction does not agree with germline; a read error may underlie this. The rearrangement uses TRBV7-2 and TRBJ1-1; D gene unclear. Germline CDR1 is SGHTA and CDR2 is FQGNSA. This CDR3 has 13 amino acids. The CDR3 region is CASSQPENTEALF. The CDR3 nucleotides are TGTGCCAGCAGCCAACCGGAGAACACTGAAGCTCTCTTT.

The chain employs TRBV7-2 and TRBJ2-7; either TRBD1 or TRBD2 may fit D (5 bases each). Trimming cost V 5 bases and J 0 bases, with 17 bases left between them. The CDR3 spans 16 residues. Per the germline V gene, CDR1 is SGHTA and CDR2 is FQGNSA. CDR3 loop: CASSRNRWGSSYEQYF. CDR3 coding DNA: TGTGCCAGCAGCCGAAACAGGTGGGGGAGCTCCTACGAGCAGTACTTC. Drawing the rest from reference TRBV7-2 and TRBJ2-7, the complete variable domain is GAGVSQSPSNKVTEKGKDVELRCDPISGHTALYWYRQSLGQGLEFLIYFQGNSAPDKSGLPSDRFSAERTGGSVSTLTIQRTQQEDSAVYLCASSRNRWGSSYEQYFGPGTRLTVT.

The V and J genes are TRBV11-3 and TRBJ2-7; 10 bases fit TRBD1. The junction had 7 bases not matched to a gene; V was cut back by 5 bases and J by 6 bases. CDR1 is SGHNT and CDR2 is YENEEA in the germline V gene. CDR3 length: 14 residues. CDR3 bases: TGTGCCAGCAGCCGCTGGGACAGGGGCGGCGAGCAGTACTTC. Amino acid sequence: CASSRWDRGGEQYF.

This clone was recorded at least ten times. V usage is TRBV4-1 and J usage is TRBJ1-1; TRBD1 matches 7 bases. Germline CDR1 reads MGHRA; CDR2 reads YSYEKL. Trimming removed 2 bases from V and 3 bases from J; junction bases left unmatched: 3. The CDR3 consists of 14 residues. CDR3: CASSQRTGYTEAFF. CDR3 coding DNA: TGCGCCAGCAGCCAAAGGACAGGTTACACTGAAGCTTTCTTT.

This chain uses TRBV7-8 with TRBJ2-6; D uncertain. This CDR3 is 15 amino acids long. Trimming stripped 4 bases from V and 0 bases from J, with 7 bases between. Germline loops: CDR1 SGHVS, CDR2 FQNEAQ. CDR3 sequence reads: CASSYGRSGANVLTF. In nucleotides, the CDR3 is TGTGCCAGCAGCTACGGACGCTCTGGGGCCAACGTCCTGACTTTC. Complete variable domain (other parts from reference TRBV7-8 and TRBJ2-6): GAGVSQSPRYKVAKRGQDVALRCDPISGHVSLFWYQQALGQGPEFLTYFQNEAQLDKSGLPSDRFFAERPEGSVSTLKIQRTQQEDSAVYLCASSYGRSGANVLTFGAGSRLTVL.

The chain combines TRBV10-1 with TRBJ2-5; 7 bases are a match to TRBD1. The CDR3 has 13 amino acids. Germline values: CDR1 WNHNN, CDR2 SYGVQD (reference sequence). V trimming: 1 base; J trimming: 6 bases; junction bases outside the gene matches: 2. The DNA of the CDR3 is TGCGCCAGCAGTGAGTACAGGGGAAAGACCCAGTACTTC. Its translation is CASSEYRGKTQYF.

The sample holds many counts of this clone. The chain combines TRBV7-6 with TRBJ2-1; TRBD2 might be the D (7 bases). Trimming cost V 2 bases and J 0 bases, with 17 bases left between them. CDR1 is SGHVS and CDR2 is FNYEAQ in the germline V gene. CDR3 length: 18 amino acids. CDR3 loop: CASSLRGMRGSSYNEQFF. The DNA of the CDR3 is TGTGCCAGCAGCTTAAGGGGGATGCGGGGGAGCTCCTACAATGAGCAGTTCTTC.

The chain links TRBV6-5 to TRBJ2-1, with a tentative D call TRBD2 (5 bases). The CDR3 consists of 14 residues. V was cut by 4 bases and J by 9 bases, with 16 bases left in between. CDR1 and CDR2 from the germline V gene are MNHEY and SVGAGI. The CDR3 here is CASSSSGRPREQFF. The DNA for the CDR3 is TGTGCCAGCAGTTCCAGCGGACGGCCCCGTGAGCAGTTCTTC.

The chain uses TRBV30 and TRBJ2-3; 7 bases are a match to TRBD1. Germline V CDR1 and CDR2: GTSNPN, SVGIG (reference sequence). The CDR3 is 15 amino acids. J was trimmed by 0 bases and V by 8 bases; bases with no gene match: 11. CDR3 residues: CALSAGTASTDTQYF. CDR3 DNA sequence: TGTGCCCTGAGCGCCGGGACAGCAAGCACAGATACGCAGTATTTT.

The chain joins TRBV28 to TRBJ1-2; the D gene is possibly TRBD1 (6 bases). This CDR3 is 14 amino acids long. V lost 5 bases to trimming and J lost 6 bases, with 16 bases between them. CDR1 is MDHEN, CDR2 SYDVKM, per germline. The CDR3 sequence: CASSTWGALDGYTF. The CDR3 nucleotides read TGTGCCAGCAGTACCTGGGGGGCGCTTGATGGCTACACCTTC.

The rearrangement links TRBV28 to TRBJ2-1, with D perhaps TRBD2 (6 bases). The CDR3 spans 14 residues. Germline loops: CDR1 MDHEN, CDR2 SYDVKM. Trimming shortened V by 5 bases and J by 9 bases, and 17 bases separated the two germline ends. CDR3 in DNA: TGTGCCAGCAGTCTCCGGAGGAGGGAGAGTGAGCAGTTCTTC. Its protein product is CASSLRRRESEQFF.

The chain recombines TRBV5-4 with TRBJ1-2; D unresolved. Germline V gene lookup returns CDR1 SGHNT and CDR2 YYREEE (reference sequence). Trimming took off 0 bases at V and 0 bases at J, with 9 bases between the two ends. This CDR3 is built from 15 residues. The CDR3 DNA follows: TGTGCCAGCAGCTTGGCTTGGGCCACTAACTATGGCTACACCTTC. Amino acid sequence: CASSLAWATNYGYTF. Full variable domain (missing parts from reference TRBV5-4 and TRBJ1-2): ETGVTQSPTHLIKTRGQQVTLRCSSQSGHNTVSWYQQALGQGPQFIFQYYREEENGRGNFPPRFSGLQFPNYSSELNVNALELDDSALYLCASSLAWATNYGYTFGSGTRLTVV.

V and J are TRBV18 and TRBJ2-4, with TRBD2 as a possible D gene (5 bases). Trimming pared 3 bases from V and 5 bases from J, leaving 17 bases between. The CDR3 contains 16 residues. CDR1 and CDR2 (germline): KGHSH, LQKENI. Here the CDR3 reads CASSPRWTGSQNIQYF. The CDR3 DNA reads TGTGCCAGCTCACCTCGGTGGACGGGGAGTCAAAACATTCAGTACTTC.

This chain uses TRBV18 with TRBJ2-7; D remains unclear. The germline V gene has CDR1 KGHSH and CDR2 LQKENI. V gave up 3 bases and J gave up 3 bases, with 12 bases separating them. CDR3 length: 14 residues. This CDR3 reads CASSPVDFVYEQYF. The CDR3, as DNA: TGTGCCAGCTCACCCGTGGATTTTGTCTACGAGCAGTACTTC.

V gene TRBV5-1 combines with J gene TRBJ1-4; tentative D call: TRBD1 (6 bases). V was trimmed by 0 bases and J by 4 bases, leaving 7 bases between them. CDR1 and CDR2 from the germline V gene are SGHRS and YFSETQ. The CDR3 contains 14 residues. The CDR3 region is CASSLGRGNEKLFF. CDR3 DNA sequence: TGCGCCAGCAGCTTGGGCAGGGGTAATGAAAAACTGTTTTTT.

The rearrangement joins TRBV10-3 to TRBJ2-1, with D possibly matching TRBD2 (5 bases). Germline CDR1 ENHRY, CDR2 SYGVKD. The CDR3 covers 16 residues. V was shortened by 3 bases and J by 6 bases, with 18 bases between the two germline ends. DNA for the CDR3: TGTGCCATCAGTGAATTTGATGGGAGTCCCACCAATGAGCAGTTCTTC. It is translated as CAISEFDGSPTNEQFF.

As regards this clone: Its ends do not fully match the called genes, so a read error is possible. The V call is TRBV6-1, the J call TRBJ2-3; D ambiguous. CDR1 and CDR2 from the germline V gene are MNHNS and SASEGT. This CDR3 spans 13 amino acids. CDR3 in amino acids: CANSDPSTDTQYF. The CDR3 DNA sequence: TGTGCCAACAGTGACCCGAGCACAGATACGCAGTATTTT.

The rearrangement joins TRBV2 to TRBJ2-7; unclear D gene. Looked up from germline, CDR1 is SNHLY and CDR2 is FYNNEI. CDR3 length: 11 amino acids. Trimming pared 3 bases from V and 6 bases from J, leaving 6 bases between. Here the CDR3 DNA reads TGTGCCAGCAGTGATAGCCTCGAGCAGTACTTC. It encodes CASSDSLEQYF.

The chain recombines TRBV7-3 with TRBJ2-1; the match to TRBD2 covers 9 bases. V trimming: 4 bases; J trimming: 5 bases; junction bases outside the gene matches: 6. This CDR3 region has 15 residues. Germline values: CDR1 SGHTA, CDR2 FQGTGA. The CDR3 nucleotides read TGTGCCAGCAGCTATGGGCTAGCGGGAAACAATGAGCAGTTCTTC. Residues: CASSYGLAGNNEQFF.

This clone showed up many times. The V and J genes are TRBV2 and TRBJ2-5; D gene uncertain. The CDR3 has 12 amino acids. V lost 5 bases to trimming and J lost 5 bases, with 9 bases between them. The V gene's germline CDR1 is SNHLY and CDR2 FYNNEI. The CDR3 region has the DNA TGTGCCAGCAGTTCGGCACCCGAGACCCAGTACTTC. Translation: CASSSAPETQYF.

About this clone: An end of the junction differs from the germline gene, which may be a read error. V gene TRBV30 combines with J gene TRBJ1-2; D gene ambiguous. The CDR3 is 13 amino acids. The germline V gene has CDR1 GTSNPN and CDR2 SVGIG (reference sequence). CDR3 residues: CASGEVSNYGYTF. In nucleotides, the CDR3 is TGCGCGAGCGGTGAGGTTTCTAACTATGGCTACACCTTC.

This chain joins TRBV6-5 and TRBJ1-4; D is undetermined. The CDR3 spans 16 residues. Per germline, CDR1 MNHEY and CDR2 SVGAGI. Trimming stripped 2 bases from V and 2 bases from J, with 12 bases between. CDR3 residues: CASSYRALRTNEKLFF. Written as DNA, the CDR3 is TGTGCCAGCAGTTACCGGGCGTTACGGACTAATGAAAAACTGTTTTTT.

In regard to this clone: The identical CDR3 is also encoded by other nucleotide sequences in the sample. This chain joins TRBV27 and TRBJ2-3; D might be TRBD1 or TRBD2, each matching 5 bases. This CDR3 comprises 14 residues. The germline gives CDR1 MNHEY, CDR2 SMNVEV (reference sequence). V shed 6 bases and J shed 2 bases, with 12 bases lying between them. CDR3: CASSLGDFTDTQYF. CDR3 DNA: TGTGCCAGCAGCTTGGGGGATTTCACAGATACGCAGTATTTT.

The V gene is TRBV6-6, the J gene TRBJ1-2; perhaps TRBD1 as D (6 bases). V was cut by 3 bases and J by 8 bases, with 13 bases left in between. The CDR3 totals 13 residues. Germline V gene data show CDR1 as MNHNY and CDR2 as SVGAGI (reference sequence). CDR3 in amino acids: CASSYTGAGGYTF. DNA of the CDR3: TGTGCCAGCAGTTATACGGGGGCAGGCGGCTACACCTTC.